The source of this T cell receptor (beta chain) is a study of blood T cell repertoires in COVID-19. About the research overall: Whether acute or convalescent, the COVID-19 samples came from the United States, Italy and Spain. T cells, B-cell-depleted T cells, or PBMCs provided the cDNA or gDNA that served as material.

Original handling: The assay estimated nucleated cells by amplifying reference gene primers. TCRdb's copy holds only in-frame clones and misses some; the assay was immunoSEQ multiplex PCR. V and J calls and clone size come straight from that table; D and trimming were deduced from the DNA. The table records 140,000 to 150,000 clones, 60% to 80% of them present only once. This CDR3 has 14 residues. V shed 5 bases and J 6 bases; nucleotides not matched to a gene: 5. CDR1 and CDR2 from the germline V gene are LNHNV and YYDKDF (reference sequence). The TCR was taken from a man in his fifties or sixties with active or convalescent COVID-19. The V call is TRBV15, the J call TRBJ2-4; 9 positions match TRBD1. Source material: peripheral blood. CDR3 in DNA: TGTGCCACCAGCGCTACAGGGGGCGCAAACATTCAGTACTTC. It translates to CATSATGGANIQYF.